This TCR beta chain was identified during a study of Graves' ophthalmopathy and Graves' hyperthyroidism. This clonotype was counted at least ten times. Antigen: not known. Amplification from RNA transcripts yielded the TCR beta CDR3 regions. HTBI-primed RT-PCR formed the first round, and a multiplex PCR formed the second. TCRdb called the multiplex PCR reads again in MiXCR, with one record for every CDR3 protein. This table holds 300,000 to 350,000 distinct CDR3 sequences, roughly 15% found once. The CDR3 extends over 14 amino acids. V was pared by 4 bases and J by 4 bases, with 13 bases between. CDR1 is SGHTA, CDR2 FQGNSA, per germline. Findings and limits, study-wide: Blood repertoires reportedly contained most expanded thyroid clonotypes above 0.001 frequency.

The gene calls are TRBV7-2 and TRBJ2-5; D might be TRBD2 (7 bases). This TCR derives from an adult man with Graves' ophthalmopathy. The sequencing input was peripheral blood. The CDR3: CASSSVGGGETQYF. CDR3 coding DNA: TGTGCCAGCAGCTCCGTAGGGGGGGGAGAGACCCAGTACTTC.